One and the same sample provided the 11 T cell receptor beta chains below, sequenced in a study of monozygotic twins with inflammatory bowel disease. TCRdb reprocessed the 5' RACE reads and stores each CDR3 protein as one record, lacking DNA. The listing contains around 450,000 distinct CDR3 sequences. The sequenced material came from blood. These TCRs come from a human donor with ulcerative colitis or Crohn's disease, or a healthy co-twin of an affected twin (not recorded which).

This chain's CDR3 is CASSPARGHTGELFF. This chain connects TRBV7-8 to TRBJ2-2; the D call of TRBD2 rests on TCRdb alone, since no DNA is present to check it. This CDR3 spans 15 amino acids. Germline CDR1 reads SGHVS; CDR2 reads FQNEAQ.

The chain joins TRBV20-1 to TRBJ2-5; TCRdb proposes TRBD1, but this gene call is untestable without DNA. This CDR3 spans 15 amino acids. Germline CDR1 is DFQATT and CDR2 is SNEGSKA (reference sequence). The CDR3 protein is CSAPQGSGGQETQYF.

This chain uses TRBV29-1 with TRBJ2-5; the D gene TCRdb calls, TRBD2, cannot be checked with no DNA. CDR1 is SQVTM, CDR2 ANQGSEA, per germline. CDR3 length: 13 amino acids. The CDR3 region is CSALAGNRETQYF.

The chain combines TRBV20-1 with TRBJ2-6; TCRdb picks TRBD1, but there is no DNA to check that call. The CDR3 extends over 15 amino acids. CDR1 is DFQATT and CDR2 is SNEGSKA in the germline V gene (reference sequence). The CDR3: CSASGGASGANVLTF.

V and J are TRBV3-1 and TRBJ1-1; TCRdb reports TRBD1, a call that lacks DNA to check it against. This CDR3 contains 13 residues. Germline V lookup: CDR1 LGHDT, CDR2 YNNKEL (reference sequence). CDR3 sequence reads: CASSQVTGAGAFF.

The rearrangement uses TRBV20-1 and TRBJ2-5; TCRdb names TRBD2, which stays unverified in the absence of DNA. The CDR3 contains 15 residues. The germline CDR1 and CDR2 sequences are DFQATT and SNEGSKA (reference sequence). This CDR3 reads CSATLPASALSAQYF.

The V call is TRBV12-3 or TRBV12-4, the J call TRBJ2-7; the TCRdb D gene call, TRBD1, has no DNA to confirm it. The length of the CDR3 is 13 residues. The chain's CDR3 is CASSLYHVPEQYF.

This chain links TRBV18 with TRBJ2-7. The CDR3 totals 14 residues. CDR1 KGHSH and CDR2 LQKENI come from the germline V gene. The CDR3 is CASSPDQSSYEQYF.

The CDR3 loop reads CASSQQRRDTQYF. The V gene is TRBV3-1, the J gene TRBJ2-3. Germline V gives CDR1 LGHDT, CDR2 YNNKEL (reference sequence). CDR3 length: 13 amino acids.

The J gene is TRBJ2-3, the V gene TRBV10-3; the TCRdb D gene call, TRBD1, has no DNA to confirm it. CDR3 length: 15 residues. Germline CDR1 is ENHRY and CDR2 is SYGVKD. The CDR3 protein is CAISERGKGTDTQYF.

The V gene is TRBV30, the J gene TRBJ2-7; TCRdb picks TRBD1, but there is no DNA to check that call. The CDR3 is 13 residues long. From germline, CDR1 is GTSNPN and CDR2 SVGIG (reference sequence). CDR3 amino acids: CACLGDKAYEQYF.